These T cell receptor beta chains were read from a single sample in a study of regulatory T cells in long-lasting Graves disease. A single record per CDR3 protein comes from TCRdb applying MiXCR to the multiplex PCR reads. The sample yields about 290,000 distinct CDR3 sequences, 22% seen once. The sample in question was peripheral blood mononuclear cells (PBMCs), obtained when the disease was refractory, from a patient treated with antithyroid drugs. These TCRs come from a female donor with Graves disease. The CDR3 runs from the conserved cysteine through the conserved F or W. Fields, in order: V gene, clone size, J gene, CDR3 length, D gene, CDR3 DNA, CDR3 protein. A D gene is named only where the DNA matches it firmly. Only some rows state a clone size, as once, few, many or a class for expanded clones.

>TRBV19|few|TRBJ2-5|14|TRBD2
TGTGCCAGTAGTATGGCCAGCGGGGAAGAGACCCAGTACTTC
CASSMASGEETQYF
>TRBV29-1|-|TRBJ2-7|13|TRBD2
TGCAGCGTACAACTAGCGGGAGAGGGCGAGCAGTACTTC
CSVQLAGEGEQYF
>TRBV20-1|few|TRBJ1-1|13|-
TGCAGTGCTAGGAAGGACCCGAACACTGAAGCTTTCTTT
CSARKDPNTEAFF
>TRBV15|-|TRBJ1-4|17|-
TGTGCCACCAGCAGAGATCTGGGGCCCACCCGGGATGAAAAACTGTTTTTT
CATSRDLGPTRDEKLFF
>TRBV2|many|TRBJ1-5|14|TRBD1
TGTGCCAGCAGTCCGGGACAGAAGAATCAGCCCCAGCATTTT
CASSPGQKNQPQHF
>TRBV25-1|few|TRBJ1-2|13|-
TGTGCCAGCAGTGAGCCGGGTTTTGATGGCTACACCTTC
CASSEPGFDGYTF
>TRBV2|many|TRBJ2-7|13|-
TGTGCCAGCAGTGAAGAGGGTTGGGGAGAGCAGTACTTC
CASSEEGWGEQYF
>TRBV28|few|TRBJ2-2|16|-
TGTGCCAGCAGTTTTTTACGAGTAATCGAGACCGGGGAGCTGTTTTTT
CASSFLRVIETGELFF
>TRBV28|-|TRBJ2-7|22|TRBD2
TGTGCCAGCAGCCGTACCGGGACAGGGGGCCCTGGGACTAGCGGGAGAACCTACGAGCAGTACTTC
CASSRTGTGGPGTSGRTYEQYF
>TRBV7-3|many|TRBJ1-1|16|-
TGTGCCAGCAGCCCCGGACTCTCGCCCTTAAACACTGAAGCTTTCTTT
CASSPGLSPLNTEAFF
>TRBV2|many|TRBJ2-2|15|-
TGTGCCAGCAGTGTTGGGGGCGCGAACACCGGGGAGCTGTTTTTT
CASSVGGANTGELFF
>TRBV7-3|-|TRBJ1-6|14|TRBD1
TGTGCCAGCAGCTTTACAGGGGGCGGTTCACCCCTCCACTTT
CASSFTGGGSPLHF
>TRBV19|-|TRBJ2-6|16|-
TGTGCCAGTAGTATAGGAGCGTACTCTGGGGCCAACGTCCTGACTTTC
CASSIGAYSGANVLTF
>TRBV20-1|many|TRBJ1-1|14|-
TGCAGTGCCCACTACGACAGGATGAACACTGAAGCTTTCTTT
CSAHYDRMNTEAFF
>TRBV6-1|many|TRBJ1-3|14|-
TGTGCCAGCAGTACCCCGGGCAGCGGAAACACCATATATTTT
CASSTPGSGNTIYF
>TRBV6-1|many|TRBJ1-4|16|-
TGTGCCAGCACCCACGGTGGGCGCGGGGAAAATGAAAAACTGTTTTTT
CASTHGGRGENEKLFF
>TRBV2|many|TRBJ1-4|14|-
TGTGCCAGCAGTTCAGGGAGGGGTAATGAAAAACTGTTTTTT
CASSSGRGNEKLFF
>TRBV7-9|-|TRBJ2-7|13|-
TGTGCCTGCAGCTTCCCCGGGTCCTACGAGCAGTACTTC
CACSFPGSYEQYF
>TRBV15|many|TRBJ2-5|13|-
TGTGCCACCAGCAGAGATCTTCAAGAGACCCAGTACTTC
CATSRDLQETQYF
>TRBV6-2/TRBV6-3|few|TRBJ2-2|15|-
TGTGCCAGCAGTTCCCCTTTGACCGGGGACGGGGAGCTGTTTTTT
CASSSPLTGDGELFF
>TRBV6-2/TRBV6-3|-|TRBJ2-7|14|TRBD2
TGTGCCAGCACCTTAGCGGGAGGGTTCGGAGAGCAGTACTTC
CASTLAGGFGEQYF
>TRBV20-1|once|TRBJ1-6|12|TRBD1
TGCAGTGCTACGACAGGGCCTTCACCCCTCCACTTT
CSATTGPSPLHF
>TRBV18|few|TRBJ2-7|13|-
TGTGCCAGCTCACCAGAGATTACCTACGAGCAGTACTTC
CASSPEITYEQYF
>TRBV6-1|few|TRBJ2-2|17|TRBD2
TGTGCCAGCAGGCCTGGGACTAGCGGGCCCAACACCGGGGAGCTGTTTTTT
CASRPGTSGPNTGELFF
>TRBV18|-|TRBJ2-7|16|-
TGTGCCAGCTCACCACCGACAGGTGATAGCTCCTACGAGCGGTACTTC
CASSPPTGDSSYERYF
>TRBV19|few|TRBJ2-6|13|-
TGTGCCACCCGGAACTCTGGGGCCAACGTCCTGACTTTC
CATRNSGANVLTF
>TRBV28|many|TRBJ1-5|14|TRBD1
TGTGCCAGCAGCTTGGGACAGAGCAATCAGCCCCAGCATTTT
CASSLGQSNQPQHF
>TRBV12-3/TRBV12-4|few|TRBJ2-5|11|-
TGTGGCAGCAGTTTGTTGGAGACCCAGTACTTC
CGSSLLETQYF
>TRBV2|many|TRBJ1-5|13|-
TGTGCCAGCAGGGGTCCGGGGAATCAGCCCCAGCATTTT
CASRGPGNQPQHF
>TRBV19|few|TRBJ1-5|14|TRBD1
TGTGCCAGTACTCCAAACAGGGGAGGTATCCCCCAGCATTTT
CASTPNRGGIPQHF
>TRBV28|few|TRBJ2-1|15|-
TGTGCCAGCAGTTTAGGGGGGTTTTTGAACAATGAGCAGTTCTTC
CASSLGGFLNNEQFF
>TRBV6-9|-|TRBJ1-5|13|-
TGTGCCAGCAGTTACCCGTCAAATCAGCCCCAGCATTTT
CASSYPSNQPQHF
>TRBV7-3|many|TRBJ1-6|15|-
TGTGCCAGCAGCTTAACGTCCGGGCTGAATTCACCCCTCCACTTT
CASSLTSGLNSPLHF
>TRBV18|few|TRBJ2-5|13|-
TGTGCCAGCTCACCGGGGTTTAAAGAGACCCAGTACTTC
CASSPGFKETQYF
>TRBV4-3|few|TRBJ2-5|12|-
TGCGCCAGCGGCAGGGTGGGGGAGACCCAGTACTTC
CASGRVGETQYF
>TRBV20-1|many|TRBJ1-1|13|-
TGCAGTGCTAGACCAGACAGGTACACTGAAGCTTTCTTT
CSARPDRYTEAFF
>TRBV6-1|-|TRBJ2-7|15|-
TGTGCCAGCAGGGTCCTCTCGGCGGGAATGGGGGAGCAGTACTTC
CASRVLSAGMGEQYF
>TRBV25-1|-|TRBJ1-1|12|-
TGTGCCAGCAGTGAGCCGGCCCTGGGGGCTTTCTTT
CASSEPALGAFF
>TRBV6-4|-|TRBJ2-1|18|TRBD2
TGTGCCAGCAGGCCCTTTCTACCGGGACTAGCGGACACCAATGAGCAGTTCTTC
CASRPFLPGLADTNEQFF